One and the same sample provided the 10 T cell receptor beta chains below, sequenced in a study of Ad26.COV2.S vaccination and SARS-CoV-2 variants. Only in-frame clones appear in the TCRdb table, and some are missing; sequencing was by immunoSEQ multiplex PCR. The table lists 46,000 or so clones, about 80% of them singletons, with less than 50% in the top ten. This specimen consisted of peripheral blood, obtained after recovery from COVID-19. The source of these receptors is a human donor who had recovered from COVID-19.

The rearrangement links TRBV5-8 to TRBJ2-1; D uncertain. The CDR3 consists of 12 residues. V lost 1 base, J lost 8 bases, and 7 bases lay in between. Germline V gives CDR1 SGHTS, CDR2 YDEGEE. CDR3 region: CASSLFRDEQFF. The CDR3 coding sequence is TGTGCCAGCAGCTTGTTCCGGGATGAGCAGTTCTTC. The variable domain in full, completed from reference TRBV5-8 and TRBJ2-1, reads EAGVTQSPTHLIKTRGQQATLRCSPISGHTSVYWYQQALGLGLQFLLWYDEGEERNRGNFPPRFSGRQFPNYSSELNVNALELEDSALYLCASSLFRDEQFFGPGTRLTVL.

V gene TRBV5-1 combines with J gene TRBJ1-2, with TRBD1 identical over 9 bases. The CDR3 contains 15 residues. V shed 6 bases and J 0 bases; nucleotides not matched to a gene: 6. The V gene's germline CDR1 is SGHRS and CDR2 YFSETQ. The CDR3 region is CASTFGTGTNYGYTF. DNA for the CDR3: TGCGCCAGCACCTTCGGGACAGGGACTAACTATGGCTACACCTTC.

The CDR3: CASSPGGQGQPQHF. CDR3 bases: TGTGCCAGCAGCCCGGGGGGGCAGGGTCAGCCCCAGCATTTT. V is TRBV2 and J is TRBJ1-5; tentative D call: TRBD1 (6 bases). Germline CDR1 is SNHLY and CDR2 is FYNNEI. V gave up 6 bases and J gave up 6 bases, with 15 bases separating them. This CDR3 comprises 14 residues.

A note on this clone: Other DNA sequences in the sample encode the same CDR3. V gene TRBV5-5 combines with J gene TRBJ1-5; 7 bases line up with TRBD1. This CDR3 has 17 amino acids. The V segment lost 0 bases and the J segment 0 bases; nucleotides outside the gene matches: 6. CDR1 is SGHKS, CDR2 YYEKEE, per germline (reference sequence). This chain's CDR3 is CASSLGTGRYSNQPQHF. The CDR3 coding sequence is TGTGCCAGCAGCTTGGGGACAGGACGGTATAGCAATCAGCCCCAGCATTTT. The entire variable domain, with the rest obtained from reference TRBV5-5 and TRBJ1-5, is as follows: DAGVTQSPTHLIKTRGQQVTLRCSPISGHKSVSWYQQVLGQGPQFIFQYYEKEERGRGNFPDRFSARQFPNYSSELNVNALLLGDSALYLCASSLGTGRYSNQPQHFGDGTRLSIL.

The chain uses TRBV6-5 and TRBJ2-5; D assignment may be TRBD1 or TRBD2 (7 bases each). The V gene lost 8 bases and the J gene lost 4 bases, with 14 bases spanning the gap. Germline CDR1 is MNHEY and CDR2 is SVGAGI. The CDR3 length is 13 residues. The CDR3: CASSPRGGETQYF. CDR3 bases: TGTGCCAGCTCCCCCAGGGGGGGAGAGACCCAGTACTTC.

The chain joins TRBV9 to TRBJ2-3; TRBD1 agrees at 7 bases. This CDR3 has 14 amino acids. V trimming: 0 bases; J trimming: 2 bases; junction bases outside the gene matches: 0. Per germline, CDR1 SGDLS and CDR2 YYNGEE. The CDR3 loop is CASSVEGATDTQYF. CDR3 nucleotide sequence: TGTGCCAGCAGCGTAGAGGGGGCCACAGATACGCAGTATTTT. The full variable domain, in which reference TRBV9 and TRBJ2-3 provide the parts outside the CDR3, is DSGVTQTPKHLITATGQRVTLRCSPRSGDLSVYWYQQSLDQGLQFLIQYYNGEERAKGNILERFSAQQFPDLHSELNLSSLELGDSALYFCASSVEGATDTQYFGPGTRLTVL.

This chain uses TRBV6-6 with TRBJ2-1; 9 bases match TRBD2. The CDR3 extends over 14 amino acids. Germline CDR1 reads MNHNY; CDR2 reads SVGAGI (reference sequence). The ends lost 10 bases at V and 0 bases at J; junction bases unmatched: 4. CDR3 protein: CATLAGDSYNEQFF. The CDR3 region has the DNA TGTGCCACCTTAGCGGGGGACTCCTACAATGAGCAGTTCTTC.

Concerning this clone itself: One end of the junction varies from germline; a read error may be responsible. The V gene is TRBV15, the J gene TRBJ1-3, with no clear D. This CDR3 contains 17 residues. Germline CDR1 LNHNV, CDR2 YYDKDF (reference sequence). CDR3 residues: CATSSQRRILSGNTIYF. The DNA for the CDR3 is TGTGCCACCAGCAGTCAAAGACGGATCCTCTCTGGAAACACCATATACTTT.

This clone has just a few counts. This sequence joins TRBV7-2 and TRBJ1-1; D is possibly TRBD1 (6 bases). The CDR3 runs to 14 residues. Trimming removed 4 bases from V and 7 bases from J, with 16 bases in between. The germline V gene has CDR1 SGHTA and CDR2 FQGNSA. The CDR3 spells CASSSSTGFGEAFF. DNA for the CDR3: TGTGCCAGCAGCTCCTCAACAGGGTTCGGTGAAGCTTTCTTT.

The chain carries TRBV21-1 and TRBJ2-7. TRBV21-1 counts as a pseudogene. The CDR3 is 17 amino acids. As DNA, the CDR3 is TGTGCCAGCAGCAAAAGATCCGGCGACGGAAGTCGATACGAGCAGTACTTC. This codes for CASSKRSGDGSRYEQYF.